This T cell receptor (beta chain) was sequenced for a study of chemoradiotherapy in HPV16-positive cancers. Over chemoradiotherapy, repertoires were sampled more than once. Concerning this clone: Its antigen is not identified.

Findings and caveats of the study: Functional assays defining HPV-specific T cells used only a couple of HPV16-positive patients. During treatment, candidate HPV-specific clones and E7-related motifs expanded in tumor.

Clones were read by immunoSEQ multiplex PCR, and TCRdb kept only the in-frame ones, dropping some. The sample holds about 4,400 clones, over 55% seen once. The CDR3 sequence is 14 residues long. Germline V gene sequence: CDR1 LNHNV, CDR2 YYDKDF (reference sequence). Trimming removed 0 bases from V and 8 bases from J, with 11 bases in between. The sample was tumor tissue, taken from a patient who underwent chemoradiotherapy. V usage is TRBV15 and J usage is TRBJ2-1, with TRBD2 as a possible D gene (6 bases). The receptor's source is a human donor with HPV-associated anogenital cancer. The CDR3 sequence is CATSRDSPGDEQFF. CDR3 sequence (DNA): TGTGCCACCAGCAGAGATTCGCCGGGGGATGAGCAGTTCTTC. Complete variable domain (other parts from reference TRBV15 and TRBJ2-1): DAMVIQNPRYQVTQFGKPVTLSCSQTLNHNVMYWYQQKSSQAPKLLFHYYDKDFNNEADTPDNFQSRRPNTSFCFLDIRSPGLGDTAMYLCATSRDSPGDEQFFGPGTRLTVL.